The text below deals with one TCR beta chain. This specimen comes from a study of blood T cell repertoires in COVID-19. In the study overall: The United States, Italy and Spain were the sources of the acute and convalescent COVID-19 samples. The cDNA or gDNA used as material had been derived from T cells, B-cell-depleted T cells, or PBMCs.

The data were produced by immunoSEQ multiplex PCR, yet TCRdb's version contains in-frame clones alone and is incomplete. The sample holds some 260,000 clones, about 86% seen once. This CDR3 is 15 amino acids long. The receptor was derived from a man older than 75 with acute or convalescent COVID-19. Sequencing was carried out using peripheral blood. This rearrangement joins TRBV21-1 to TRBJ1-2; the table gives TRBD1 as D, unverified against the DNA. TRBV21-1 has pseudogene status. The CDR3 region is CASTFTGTPNYGYTF. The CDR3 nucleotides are TGTGCCAGCACCTTCACCGGGACACCTAACTATGGCTACACCTTC.